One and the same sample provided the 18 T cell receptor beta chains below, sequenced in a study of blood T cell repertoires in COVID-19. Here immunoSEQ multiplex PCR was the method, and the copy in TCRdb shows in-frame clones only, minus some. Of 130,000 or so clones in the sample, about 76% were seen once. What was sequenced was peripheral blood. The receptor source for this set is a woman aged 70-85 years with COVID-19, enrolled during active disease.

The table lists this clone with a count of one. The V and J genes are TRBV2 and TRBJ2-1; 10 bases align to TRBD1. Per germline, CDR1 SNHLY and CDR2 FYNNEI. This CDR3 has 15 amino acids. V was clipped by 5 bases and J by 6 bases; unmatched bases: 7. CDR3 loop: CASSYDRGRVNEQFF. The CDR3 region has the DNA TGTGCCAGCAGTTATGACAGGGGGCGGGTCAATGAGCAGTTCTTC.

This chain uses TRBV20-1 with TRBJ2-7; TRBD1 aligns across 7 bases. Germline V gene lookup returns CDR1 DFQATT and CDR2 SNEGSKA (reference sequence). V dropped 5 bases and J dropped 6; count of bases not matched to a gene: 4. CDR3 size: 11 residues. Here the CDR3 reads CSAARGSEQYF. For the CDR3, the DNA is TGCAGTGCTGCCAGGGGGAGCGAGCAGTACTTC.

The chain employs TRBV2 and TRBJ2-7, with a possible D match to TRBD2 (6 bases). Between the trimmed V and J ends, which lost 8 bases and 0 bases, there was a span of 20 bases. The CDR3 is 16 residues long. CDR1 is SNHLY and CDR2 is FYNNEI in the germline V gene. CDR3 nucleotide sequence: TGTGCCAGCGTCGGGTCACAGCGGGCTAACTCCTACGAGCAGTACTTC. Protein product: CASVGSQRANSYEQYF.

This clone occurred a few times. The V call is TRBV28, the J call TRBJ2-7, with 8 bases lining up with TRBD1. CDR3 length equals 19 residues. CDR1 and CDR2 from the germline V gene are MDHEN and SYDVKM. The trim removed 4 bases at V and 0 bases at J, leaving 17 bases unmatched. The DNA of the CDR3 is TGTGCCAGCAGTTCCTCTCCCTTTCTGACAGGGGATAGCTCCTACGAGCAGTACTTC. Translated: CASSSSPFLTGDSSYEQYF.

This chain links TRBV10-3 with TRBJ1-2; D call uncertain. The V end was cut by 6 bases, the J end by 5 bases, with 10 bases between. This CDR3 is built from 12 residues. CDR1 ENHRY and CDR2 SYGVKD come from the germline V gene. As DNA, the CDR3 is TGTGCCATCAGCGCGGACTCATATGGCTACACCTTC. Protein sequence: CAISADSYGYTF.

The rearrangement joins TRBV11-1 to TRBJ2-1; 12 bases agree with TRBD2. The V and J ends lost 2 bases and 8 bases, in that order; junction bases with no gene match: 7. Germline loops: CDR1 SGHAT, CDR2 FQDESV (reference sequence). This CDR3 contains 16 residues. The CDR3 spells CASSLRPSGGAHEQFF. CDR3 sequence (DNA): TGTGCCAGCAGCTTAAGGCCTAGCGGGGGGGCGCATGAGCAGTTCTTC. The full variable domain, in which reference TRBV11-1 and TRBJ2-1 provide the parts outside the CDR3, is EAEVAQSPRYKITEKSQAVAFWCDPISGHATLYWYRQILGQGPELLVQFQDESVVDDSQLPKDRFSAERLKGVDSTLKIQPAELGDSAMYLCASSLRPSGGAHEQFFGPGTRLTVL.

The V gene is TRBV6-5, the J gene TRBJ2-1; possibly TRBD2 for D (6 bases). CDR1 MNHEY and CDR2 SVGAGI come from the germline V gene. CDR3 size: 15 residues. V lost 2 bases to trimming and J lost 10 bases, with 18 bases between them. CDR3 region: CASSYEWRGSGEQFF. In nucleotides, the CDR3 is TGTGCCAGCAGTTACGAATGGCGGGGCTCGGGGGAGCAGTTCTTC.

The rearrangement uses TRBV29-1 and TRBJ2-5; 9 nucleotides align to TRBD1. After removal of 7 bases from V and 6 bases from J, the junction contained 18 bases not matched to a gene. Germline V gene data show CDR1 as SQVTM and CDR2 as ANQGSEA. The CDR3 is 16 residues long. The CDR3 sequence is CSASTGTGRGRKTQYF. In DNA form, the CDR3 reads TGCAGCGCCTCAACCGGGACAGGGAGGGGTCGGAAGACCCAGTACTTC.

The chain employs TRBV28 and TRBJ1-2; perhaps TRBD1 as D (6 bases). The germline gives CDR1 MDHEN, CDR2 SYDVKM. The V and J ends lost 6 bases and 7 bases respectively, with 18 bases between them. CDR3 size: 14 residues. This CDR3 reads CASRVSGGLGGYTF. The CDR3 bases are TGTGCCAGCAGGGTATCGGGGGGCCTAGGTGGCTACACCTTC.

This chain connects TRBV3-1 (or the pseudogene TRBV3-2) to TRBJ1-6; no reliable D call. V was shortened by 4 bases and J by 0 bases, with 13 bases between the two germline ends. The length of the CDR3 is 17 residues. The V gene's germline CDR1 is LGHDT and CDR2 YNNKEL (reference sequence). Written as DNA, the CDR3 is TGTGCCAGCAGCCGTACAGAGTCCAGCTCCTATAATTCACCCCTCCACTTT. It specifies CASSRTESSSYNSPLHF.

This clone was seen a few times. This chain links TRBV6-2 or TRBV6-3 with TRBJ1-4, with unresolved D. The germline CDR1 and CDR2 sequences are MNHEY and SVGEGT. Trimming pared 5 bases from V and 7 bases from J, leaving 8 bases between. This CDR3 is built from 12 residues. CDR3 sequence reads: CASSPRGEKLFF. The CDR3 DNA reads TGTGCCAGCAGTCCACGGGGTGAAAAACTGTTTTTT.

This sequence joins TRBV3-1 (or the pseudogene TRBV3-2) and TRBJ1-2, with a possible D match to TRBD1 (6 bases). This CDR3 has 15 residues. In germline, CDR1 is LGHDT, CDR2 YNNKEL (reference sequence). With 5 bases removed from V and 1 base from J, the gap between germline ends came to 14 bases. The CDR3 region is CASSVGGGLNYGYTF. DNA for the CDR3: TGTGCCAGCAGCGTCGGCGGGGGGCTTAACTATGGCTACACCTTC.

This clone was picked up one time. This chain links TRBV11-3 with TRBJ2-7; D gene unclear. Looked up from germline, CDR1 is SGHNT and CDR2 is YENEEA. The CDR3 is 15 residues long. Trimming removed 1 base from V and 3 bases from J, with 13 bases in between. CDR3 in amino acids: CASSLALQTCYEQYF. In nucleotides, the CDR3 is TGTGCCAGCAGCTTAGCCCTACAGACGTGCTACGAGCAGTACTTC.

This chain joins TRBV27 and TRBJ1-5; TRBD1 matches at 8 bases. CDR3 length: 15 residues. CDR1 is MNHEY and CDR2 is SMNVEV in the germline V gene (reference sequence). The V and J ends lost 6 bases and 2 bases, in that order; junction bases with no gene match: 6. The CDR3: CASSLDRGGNQPQHF. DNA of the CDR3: TGTGCCAGCAGCCTCGACAGGGGTGGCAATCAGCCCCAGCATTTT.

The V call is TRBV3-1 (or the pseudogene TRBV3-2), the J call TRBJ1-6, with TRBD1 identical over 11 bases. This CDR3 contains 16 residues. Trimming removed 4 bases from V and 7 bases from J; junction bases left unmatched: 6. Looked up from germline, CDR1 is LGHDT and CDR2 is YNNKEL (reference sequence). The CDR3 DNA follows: TGTGCCAGCAGCCGGGACAGGGGGTGGTACAATTCACCCCTCCACTTT. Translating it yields CASSRDRGWYNSPLHF.

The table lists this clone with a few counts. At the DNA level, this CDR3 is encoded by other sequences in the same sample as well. The CDR3 loop is CASSIGTSGGLYQETQYF. CDR3 in DNA: TGTGCCAGTAGTATCGGGACTAGCGGGGGCCTGTACCAAGAGACCCAGTACTTC. The chain has TRBV19 and TRBJ2-5; 14 bases agree with TRBD2. This CDR3 comprises 18 residues. CDR1 is LNHDA and CDR2 is SQIVND in the germline V gene (reference sequence). Losses at the gene ends were 3 bases for V and 0 bases for J; bases not matched to a gene: 6.

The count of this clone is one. CDR3 in amino acids: CASSQTGAQPQHF. Written as DNA, the CDR3 is TGTGCCAGCAGCCAAACAGGGGCGCAGCCCCAGCATTTT. The rearrangement joins TRBV14 to TRBJ1-5; 7 nucleotides align to TRBD1. Germline trimming cut 2 bases from V and 7 bases from J; bases unmatched to any gene: 2. This CDR3 has 13 residues. CDR1 and CDR2 (germline): SGHDN, FVKESK.

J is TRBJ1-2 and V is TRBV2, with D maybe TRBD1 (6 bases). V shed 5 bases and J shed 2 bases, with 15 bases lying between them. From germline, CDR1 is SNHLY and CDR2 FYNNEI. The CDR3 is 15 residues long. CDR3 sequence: CASSLQGIFNYGYTF. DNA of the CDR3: TGTGCCAGCAGTTTACAGGGTATCTTCAACTATGGCTACACCTTC.